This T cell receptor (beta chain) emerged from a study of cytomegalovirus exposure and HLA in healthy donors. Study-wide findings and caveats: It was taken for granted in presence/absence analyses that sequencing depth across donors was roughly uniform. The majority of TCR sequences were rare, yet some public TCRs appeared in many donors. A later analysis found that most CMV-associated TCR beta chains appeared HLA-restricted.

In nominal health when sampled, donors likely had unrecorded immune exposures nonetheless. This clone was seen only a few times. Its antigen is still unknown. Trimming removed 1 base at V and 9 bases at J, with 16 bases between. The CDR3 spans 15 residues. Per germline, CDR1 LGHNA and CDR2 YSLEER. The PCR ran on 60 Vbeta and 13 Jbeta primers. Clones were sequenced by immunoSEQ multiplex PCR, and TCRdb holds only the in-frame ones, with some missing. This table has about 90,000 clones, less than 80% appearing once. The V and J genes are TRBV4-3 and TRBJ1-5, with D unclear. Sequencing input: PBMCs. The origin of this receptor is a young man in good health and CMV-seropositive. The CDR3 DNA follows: TGCGCCAGCAGCCAAGGTCGGGTCCGGTCGGGGCCCCAGCATTTT. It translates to CASSQGRVRSGPQHF.